The 26 T cell receptor beta chains reported below all come from one sample, sequenced in a study of human T cells and chemical hapten exposure. TCRdb reprocessed the RACE reads via MiXCR and lists one record per CDR3 protein. The sample gives fewer than 140,000 distinct CDR3 sequences, 12% of which show up once; 1.5% to 2% is in the top ten. Time point reported: pre-sensitization, week 0. Treatment here: therapeutic diphenylcyclopropenone sensitization with weekly scalp DPC. The source material was whole blood, sampled in connection with sensitization to the hapten diphenylcyclopropenone (DPC). These receptors originate from a woman between 50 and 59 years old with alopecia areata. Some clones in this sample may be carry-over from other donors' samples.

At least ten counts were recorded for this clonotype. The chain has TRBV5-1 and TRBJ1-3; D is undetermined. Germline V gene data show CDR1 as SGHRS and CDR2 as YFSETQ. The CDR3 contains 14 residues. Deletions cut 0 bases from V and 3 bases from J, with 7 bases between. As DNA, the CDR3 is TGCGCCAGCAGCTTGGGTCCTGTTGGAAACACCATATATTTT. Protein: CASSLGPVGNTIYF. The complete variable domain, with remaining parts taken from reference TRBV5-1 and TRBJ1-3, reads KAGVTQTPRYLIKTRGQQVTLSCSPISGHRSVSWYQQTPGQGLQFLFEYFSETQRNKGNFPGRFSGRQFSNSRSEMNVSTLELGDSALYLCASSLGPVGNTIYFGEGSWLTVV.

This clonotype was seen more than once but under ten times. The rearrangement uses TRBV12-3 or TRBV12-4 and TRBJ2-2; D call uncertain. The length of the CDR3 is 12 residues. V dropped 6 bases and J dropped 3 bases, with 5 bases sitting between them. The CDR3 DNA is TGTGCCAGCAGGAGGTACACCGGGGAGCTGTTTTTT. Translated, it gives CASRRYTGELFF.

This clonotype was detected a few times. This chain links TRBV27 with TRBJ1-2, with 8 bases identical to TRBD1. The ends lost 6 bases at V and 8 bases at J; junction bases unmatched: 8. Germline values: CDR1 MNHEY, CDR2 SMNVEV (reference sequence). CDR3 length: 13 residues. The DNA for the CDR3 is TGTGCCAGCAGCCCTCAGGGGGCCAACGGCTACACCTTC. Protein sequence: CASSPQGANGYTF.

This clonotype was recorded only once. The chain joins TRBV29-1 to TRBJ2-3; no clear D. The CDR3 totals 11 residues. V was cut by 5 bases and J by 7 bases, with 10 bases left in between. CDR1 is SQVTM and CDR2 is ANQGSEA in the germline V gene. The CDR3 sequence: CSVYLDYTQYF. In DNA, the CDR3 is TGCAGCGTTTATCTAGATTATACGCAGTATTTT.

This clonotype was counted at least ten times. The chain carries TRBV20-1 and TRBJ1-1; D is unclear. Germline V lookup: CDR1 DFQATT, CDR2 SNEGSKA (reference sequence). The V end lost 6 bases, the J end lost 1 base, and 6 bases lay between the germline ends. The CDR3 spans 11 residues. The CDR3 spells CSARQNTEAFF. CDR3 sequence (DNA): TGCAGTGCGAGACAGAACACTGAAGCTTTCTTT.

This clonotype was seen repeatedly, ten times or more. V is TRBV20-1 and J is TRBJ2-1, with TRBD2 identical over 8 bases. The J segment lost 1 base and the V segment lost 4 bases, leaving 6 bases of the junction unmatched. This CDR3 comprises 15 residues. Per germline, CDR1 DFQATT and CDR2 SNEGSKA (reference sequence). DNA for the CDR3: TGCAGTGCTATCGGGGGGGCCTCGTCCTACAATGAGCAGTTCTTC. It yields the protein CSAIGGASSYNEQFF.

The rearrangement joins TRBV19 to TRBJ2-7, with D possibly matching TRBD2 (7 bases). Germline-derived CDR1 and CDR2 are LNHDA and SQIVND (reference sequence). This CDR3 has 15 amino acids. V shed 3 bases and J shed 2 bases, with 14 bases lying between them. The CDR3 bases are TGTGCCAGTAGTATGGGAGGGGGAGCCGCCTACGAGCAGTACTTC. Encoded protein: CASSMGGGAAYEQYF.

The chain employs TRBV28 and TRBJ2-7; perhaps TRBD1 as D (6 bases). V lost 6 bases, J lost 5 bases, and 11 bases lay in between. The CDR3 spans 12 residues. CDR1 and CDR2 (germline): MDHEN, SYDVKM. The CDR3 DNA reads TGTGCCAGCAGGAAACAGGGCCACGAGCAGTACTTC. This gives the protein CASRKQGHEQYF.

The J gene is TRBJ1-2, the V gene TRBV5-4; possible D gene TRBD1, 6 bases. Germline CDR1 and CDR2: SGHNT and YYREEE (reference sequence). This CDR3 has 16 residues. Trimming cost V 0 bases and J 4 bases, with 16 bases left between them. The CDR3, as DNA: TGTGCCAGCAGCTTGGAAGGGGGGGCGCGAATCTATGGCTACACCTTC. This sequence encodes CASSLEGGARIYGYTF.

This clonotype was picked up a small number of times. V is TRBV20-1 and J is TRBJ1-5; 7 bases match TRBD1. Trimming at V came to 2 bases and at J to 4 bases, leaving 5 bases not matched to a gene. The germline V gene encodes CDR1 DFQATT and CDR2 SNEGSKA (reference sequence). The CDR3 is 14 residues long. CDR3 bases: TGCAGTGCTAGACGACAGGGACATAATCAGCCCCAGCATTTT. Translating gives CSARRQGHNQPQHF.

This clonotype was seen at least ten times. CDR3 in amino acids: CASSYGGGVRNTEAFF. The CDR3 DNA sequence: TGTGCCAGCAGTTACGGTGGGGGCGTTCGGAACACTGAAGCTTTCTTT. This chain uses TRBV6-5 with TRBJ1-1; possible D gene TRBD1, 6 bases. This CDR3 is built from 16 residues. Germline CDR1 and CDR2: MNHEY and SVGAGI. The V gene lost 2 bases and the J gene lost 1 base, with 14 bases spanning the gap.

V is TRBV27 and J is TRBJ1-6; possibly TRBD1 for D (6 bases). This CDR3 comprises 17 residues. V lost 0 bases and J lost 7, with 16 bases in between. Germline V gene sequence: CDR1 MNHEY, CDR2 SMNVEV (reference sequence). The CDR3 sequence: CASSLSLGAGANSPLHF. DNA for the CDR3: TGTGCCAGCAGTTTATCGTTGGGGGCAGGGGCCAATTCACCCCTCCACTTT.

This clonotype has ten or more counts. The chain is built from TRBV29-1 and TRBJ2-5; D remains unclear. V was cut by 5 bases and J by 0 bases, with 7 bases left in between. The V gene's germline CDR1 is SQVTM and CDR2 ANQGSEA. CDR3 size: 12 residues. CDR3 region: CSVLRNQETQYF. The CDR3 DNA reads TGCAGCGTTCTGAGGAACCAAGAGACCCAGTACTTC.

This sequence joins TRBV3-1 and TRBJ1-3, with D unresolved. Per germline, CDR1 LGHDT and CDR2 YNNKEL (reference sequence). V lost 4 bases, J lost 3 bases, and 10 bases lay in between. The length of the CDR3 is 14 residues. The CDR3 DNA reads TGTGCCAGCAGCCCTATGGACGGTGGAAACACCATATATTTT. Translated: CASSPMDGGNTIYF. Full variable domain (outside the CDR3, taken from reference TRBV3-1 and TRBJ1-3): DTAVSQTPKYLVTQMGNDKSIKCEQNLGHDTMYWYKQDSKKFLKIMFSYNNKELIINETVPNRFSPKSPDKAHLNLHINSLELGDSAVYFCASSPMDGGNTIYFGEGSWLTVV.

This clonotype was counted only a few times. This chain uses TRBV7-8 with TRBJ2-2; 9 bases are a match to TRBD1. The length of the CDR3 is 16 residues. Trimming removed 4 bases from V and 4 bases from J; junction bases left unmatched: 7. The germline V gene encodes CDR1 SGHVS and CDR2 FQNEAQ. The CDR3 protein is CASSSSGTGPTGELFF. CDR3 bases: TGTGCCAGCAGCTCCTCCGGGACAGGGCCCACCGGGGAGCTGTTTTTT.

The genes are TRBV5-6 and TRBJ1-2; TRBD1 matches at 9 bases. CDR1 and CDR2 from the germline V gene are SGHDT and YYEEEE. The CDR3 runs 15 residues. V lost 4 bases, J lost 4 bases, and 8 bases stayed unmatched. The CDR3 is CASSPRDREGYGYTF. The CDR3 bases are TGTGCCAGCAGCCCCCGGGACAGGGAAGGCTATGGCTACACCTTC.

The J gene is TRBJ1-1, the V gene TRBV20-1, with TRBD1 as a possible D gene (5 bases). Germline V CDR1 and CDR2: DFQATT, SNEGSKA (reference sequence). The CDR3 consists of 12 residues. Trimming removed 3 bases from V and 1 base from J, with 6 bases in between. The CDR3 region has the DNA TGCAGTGCTAGCGGGGGGAACACTGAAGCTTTCTTT. Its protein product is CSASGGNTEAFF.

This clonotype came up a few times. The CDR3 region has the DNA TGTGCCAGTAGTAAAATTAGCGGGGGCTCCTACAATGAGCAGTTCTTC. Amino acid sequence: CASSKISGGSYNEQFF. V is TRBV19 and J is TRBJ2-1, with 9 nucleotides matching TRBD2. Germline values: CDR1 LNHDA, CDR2 SQIVND (reference sequence). CDR3 length: 16 residues. V shed 4 bases and J 0 bases; nucleotides not matched to a gene: 4.

This clonotype was counted only a few times. The chain joins TRBV7-2 to TRBJ2-5, with TRBD2 as a possible D gene (6 bases). CDR1 is SGHTA, CDR2 FQGNSA, per germline. The CDR3 consists of 14 residues. The V gene lost 4 bases and the J gene lost 2 bases, with 11 bases spanning the gap. This CDR3 is CASSYAGMQETQYF. As DNA, the CDR3 is TGTGCCAGCAGCTATGCGGGGATGCAAGAGACCCAGTACTTC.

The CDR3 DNA follows: TGTGCCAGCAGCGGGGTGTTGGATGAGCAGTTCTTC. This encodes CASSGVLDEQFF. This sequence joins TRBV28 and TRBJ2-1, with D maybe TRBD2 (5 bases). V lost 6 bases, J lost 8 bases, and 11 bases lay in between. This CDR3 region has 12 residues. Germline values: CDR1 MDHEN, CDR2 SYDVKM.

The table lists this clonotype with many counts. This rearrangement joins TRBV7-2 to TRBJ2-5; no firm D call. V gave up 8 bases and J gave up 0 bases, with 13 bases separating them. Germline V gene lookup returns CDR1 SGHTA and CDR2 FQGNSA. The CDR3 is made up of 14 amino acids. CDR3 coding DNA: TGTGCCAGCCGTAGAGAGAGATACCAAGAGACCCAGTACTTC. Amino acids: CASRRERYQETQYF.

There are a few counts of this clonotype. The V call is TRBV28, the J call TRBJ1-1; D gene unclear. V lost 5 bases and J lost 1, with 5 bases in between. This CDR3 comprises 12 residues. Per germline, CDR1 MDHEN and CDR2 SYDVKM. The chain's CDR3 is CASSQWNTEAFF. In DNA form, the CDR3 reads TGTGCCAGCAGTCAATGGAACACTGAAGCTTTCTTT.

In nucleotides, the CDR3 is TGTGCCAGCAGTTACCCAGGGGCCAACGTCCTGACTTTC. This gives the protein CASSYPGANVLTF. The chain carries TRBV6-5 and TRBJ2-6; D is uncertain. Between the trimmed V and J ends, which lost 2 bases and 4 bases, there was a span of 3 bases. Germline-derived CDR1 and CDR2 are MNHEY and SVGAGI. This CDR3 region has 13 residues.

This clonotype was found a few times. The chain is built from TRBV6-5 and TRBJ1-2, with a tentative D call TRBD1 (5 bases). CDR3 length: 15 amino acids. Germline V gives CDR1 MNHEY, CDR2 SVGAGI. Trimming left V 0 bases short and J 1 base short, with 9 bases between. The CDR3 is CASSYSGGLNYGYTF. DNA of the CDR3: TGTGCCAGCAGTTACTCTGGGGGTCTTAACTATGGCTACACCTTC.

The rearrangement joins TRBV5-4 to TRBJ2-3; TRBD2 is a possible D gene (6 bases). The CDR3 loop spans 16 amino acids. The germline V gene has CDR1 SGHNT and CDR2 YYREEE (reference sequence). Trimming left V 0 bases short and J 2 bases short, with 13 bases between. CDR3 sequence: CASSLGSGRNTDTQYF. CDR3 in DNA: TGTGCCAGCAGCTTGGGTAGCGGCCGAAACACAGATACGCAGTATTTT.

The V call is TRBV28, the J call TRBJ2-1, with D perhaps matching TRBD1 (5 bases). V dropped 2 bases and J dropped 0 bases, with 17 bases sitting between them. Germline-derived CDR1 and CDR2 are MDHEN and SYDVKM. The CDR3 extends over 18 amino acids. The CDR3, as DNA: TGTGCCAGCAGTTTAAGCGAACGGCAGGGTGGCTCCTACAATGAGCAGTTCTTC. This gives the protein CASSLSERQGGSYNEQFF.